The 17 T cell receptor beta chains in this list originate from one sample, sequenced in a study of T-cell memory formation after mild COVID-19. TCRdb redid the calling of the 5' RACE reads with MiXCR, one entry per CDR3 protein. The table shows about 430,000 distinct CDR3 sequences, with about 24% occurring only once. Specimen: PBMCs or a T cell subset sorted from them (not recorded which). The receptors derive from an adult woman who had mild COVID-19 (a few samples of this study predate the infection). Cell type and time point are not known.

This clonotype was picked up a small number of times. V gene TRBV6-1 combines with J gene TRBJ2-5; 10 bases are shared with TRBD2. Germline V gene lookup returns CDR1 MNHNS and CDR2 SASEGT. The CDR3 consists of 17 residues. J gave up 2 bases and V 4 bases, and 10 bases lay outside the gene matches. Here the CDR3 reads CASSGSGGSRSQETQYF. The CDR3 DNA reads as TGTGCCAGCAGTGGTAGCGGGGGGTCTAGGTCGCAAGAGACCCAGTACTTC.

This clonotype was detected a few times. V and J are TRBV15 and TRBJ2-7; D is possibly TRBD1 or TRBD2 (6 bases each). The CDR3 has 14 residues. With 0 bases removed from V and 4 bases from J, the gap between germline ends came to 10 bases. The germline gives CDR1 LNHNV, CDR2 YYDKDF (reference sequence). The CDR3 DNA reads as TGTGCCACCAGCAGAGAGCAGGGGACTTACGAGCAGTACTTC. Translation: CATSREQGTYEQYF.

The V and J genes are TRBV6-1 and TRBJ1-2; 10 bases match TRBD1. The CDR3 runs to 13 residues. The J segment lost 5 bases and the V segment lost 8 bases, leaving 5 bases of the junction unmatched. Germline CDR1 MNHNS, CDR2 SASEGT. CDR3 nucleotide sequence: TGTGCCAGCCAGACAGGGGGCCGGTATGGCTACACCTTC. Translating it yields CASQTGGRYGYTF.

This clonotype was observed a handful of times. The J gene is TRBJ2-2, the V gene TRBV7-9; D is unclear. The CDR3 contains 12 residues. The germline V gene encodes CDR1 SEHNR and CDR2 FQNEAQ (reference sequence). V lost 5 bases to trimming and J lost 5 bases, with 6 bases between them. CDR3 loop: CASSHITGELFF. CDR3 bases: TGTGCCAGCAGCCACATTACCGGGGAGCTGTTTTTT.

This clonotype has more than one count but fewer than ten. This chain uses TRBV7-9 with TRBJ2-7; TRBD2 agrees at 8 bases. Trimming took 3 bases from V and 5 from J; bases not matched to a gene: 6. This CDR3 is built from 14 residues. The germline CDR1 and CDR2 sequences are SEHNR and FQNEAQ (reference sequence). CDR3 DNA: TGTGCCAGCAGCTTGCGGACTAGCCAAAACGAGCAGTACTTC. It yields the protein CASSLRTSQNEQYF.

This clonotype was counted a few times. The rearrangement uses TRBV29-1 and TRBJ1-1; 7 bases align to TRBD1. Per the germline V gene, CDR1 is SQVTM and CDR2 is ANQGSEA. Trimming removed 5 bases from V and 2 bases from J; junction bases left unmatched: 8. The CDR3 is 14 amino acids. The CDR3 nucleotides read TGCAGCGTTCACCAGGGGGGACCTAACACTGAAGCTTTCTTT. Its translation: CSVHQGGPNTEAFF.

This clonotype was seen only a few times. This rearrangement joins TRBV3-1 to TRBJ2-3, with D perhaps TRBD2 (7 bases). The CDR3 loop spans 19 amino acids. The germline CDR1 and CDR2 sequences are LGHDT and YNNKEL (reference sequence). The ends were cut back, 6 bases at V and 0 bases at J, with 25 bases in the middle. As DNA, the CDR3 is TGTGCCAGCAGTCTCCGGGGGGCCAGGGGATCTTCTAGCACAGATACGCAGTATTTT. This encodes CASSLRGARGSSSTDTQYF.

This clonotype was seen a few times. The chain recombines TRBV18 with TRBJ1-1; D is uncertain. The V end lost 1 base, the J end lost 3 bases, and 15 bases lay between the germline ends. The CDR3 loop spans 16 amino acids. Germline assignment: CDR1 KGHSH and CDR2 LQKENI. The CDR3 region is CASSPLTPSAYTEAFF. CDR3 coding DNA: TGTGCCAGCTCACCACTCACCCCCAGCGCTTACACTGAAGCTTTCTTT. Full variable domain (missing parts from reference TRBV18 and TRBJ1-1): NAGVMQNPRHLVRRRGQEARLRCSPMKGHSHVYWYRQLPEEGLKFMVYLQKENIIDESGMPKERFSAEFPKEGPSILRIQQVVRGDSAAYFCASSPLTPSAYTEAFFGQGTRLTVV.

J is TRBJ2-3 and V is TRBV12-3 or TRBV12-4; 9 nucleotides line up with TRBD2. V shed 6 bases, J shed 2 bases, and the junction held 6 bases outside the gene matches. The CDR3 length is 15 residues. The CDR3 sequence is CASSLTSGLTDTQYF. As DNA, the CDR3 is TGTGCCAGCAGCCTGACTAGCGGACTCACAGATACGCAGTATTTT.

In this sample, this clonotype turned up a few times. The chain links TRBV18 to TRBJ1-3; tentative D call: TRBD1 (5 bases). The CDR3 covers 14 residues. Germline V lookup: CDR1 KGHSH, CDR2 LQKENI. Trimming pared 2 bases from V and 2 bases from J, leaving 7 bases between. CDR3 region: CASSPGGTGNTIYF. The CDR3 DNA sequence: TGTGCCAGCTCACCAGGGGGAACTGGAAACACCATATATTTT.

The chain links TRBV5-8 to TRBJ1-5, with D possibly TRBD1 on 5 matching bases. Trimming left V 5 bases short and J 2 bases short, with 20 bases between. The germline V gene encodes CDR1 SGHTS and CDR2 YDEGEE. The CDR3 is 17 residues long. The CDR3 reads CASSFQGVRGGNQPQHF. CDR3 in DNA: TGTGCCAGCAGTTTCCAGGGAGTACGTGGGGGCAATCAGCCCCAGCATTTT.

Note on this clonotype: The junction differs from germline at one of its ends, possibly a read error. This chain joins TRBV4-3 and TRBJ2-1; 8 bases match TRBD2. Germline values: CDR1 LGHNA, CDR2 YSLEER. The CDR3 has 14 amino acids. The CDR3 bases are TGCGCCAGCAGCCAAGGACCTCTGGCTAGCGGGCGCTCCTTC. This codes for CASSQGPLASGRSF.

The chain links TRBV9 to TRBJ2-3; D gene ambiguous. Trimming left V 0 bases short and J 5 bases short, with 7 bases between. Per the germline V gene, CDR1 is SGDLS and CDR2 is YYNGEE. CDR3 length: 13 amino acids. The CDR3 is CASSVEPVDTQYF. The CDR3 DNA reads as TGTGCCAGCAGCGTAGAACCAGTAGATACGCAGTATTTT.

This chain links TRBV24-1 with TRBJ2-4; 11 nucleotides agree with TRBD2. The ends lost 2 bases at V and 7 bases at J; junction bases unmatched: 0. Per the germline V gene, CDR1 is KGHDR and CDR2 is SFDVKD. The CDR3 runs 14 residues. Here the CDR3 reads CATSDWTSGNIQYF. In DNA form, the CDR3 reads TGTGCCACCAGTGATTGGACTAGCGGGAACATTCAGTACTTC.

This chain connects TRBV24-1 to TRBJ2-5; 7 nucleotides agree with TRBD1. This CDR3 region has 16 residues. Per germline, CDR1 KGHDR and CDR2 SFDVKD. J was trimmed by 2 bases and V by 4 bases; bases with no gene match: 9. Here the CDR3 reads CATSDREGRGQETQYF. As DNA, the CDR3 is TGTGCCACCAGTGACCGGGAAGGCAGGGGGCAAGAGACCCAGTACTTC.

This clonotype appeared a few times. The rearrangement joins TRBV5-1 to TRBJ1-2; weak D call: TRBD1 (5 bases). This CDR3 is built from 15 residues. V was pared by 0 bases and J by 8 bases, with 17 bases between. CDR1 and CDR2 from the germline V gene are SGHRS and YFSETQ. The CDR3 loop reads CASSLDGTPAGGYTF. The CDR3, as DNA: TGCGCCAGCAGCTTGGACGGGACCCCTGCTGGGGGCTACACCTTC.

This chain links TRBV5-1 with TRBJ1-2, with D possibly TRBD1 on 5 matching bases. The germline gives CDR1 SGHRS, CDR2 YFSETQ. V dropped 3 bases and J dropped 6 bases, with 15 bases sitting between them. CDR3 length: 14 residues. The CDR3 bases are TGCGCCAGCAGCTACGAATCGGGGCCCCATGGCTACACCTTC. Protein product: CASSYESGPHGYTF.